Listed here are 18 T cell receptor beta chains from one sample, sequenced in a study of beta chain features in type 1 diabetes. As every portion of the isolated RNA was reverse transcribed, the sequencing read expressed TCRB transcripts. The protocol was immunoSEQ multiplex PCR, while the TCRdb copy is restricted to in-frame clones and leaves out a portion. The sample consists of approximately 330,000 clones, approximately 11% of them appearing once. The sample consisted of naive CD4+ T cells from blood. These receptors were collected from a woman aged 25-40 years in good health.

This clone was observed a few times. In DNA, the CDR3 is TGTGCCAGCAGTTTACCCCAGGGGAGCACAGATACGCAGTATTTT. Amino acids: CASSLPQGSTDTQYF. The V call is TRBV28, the J call TRBJ2-3; TRBD1 is a possible D gene (6 bases). Germline values: CDR1 MDHEN, CDR2 SYDVKM. With 2 bases removed from V and 0 bases from J, the gap between germline ends came to 9 bases. This CDR3 region has 15 residues.

The chain has TRBV7-9 and TRBJ1-2; maybe TRBD1 (5 bases). The V end was cut by 5 bases, the J end by 7 bases, with 14 bases between. CDR3 length equals 13 residues. CDR1 SEHNR and CDR2 FQNEAQ come from the germline V gene (reference sequence). The CDR3 DNA follows: TGTGCCAGCAGCCATACATCCGGGGGTGGCTACACCTTC. Protein sequence: CASSHTSGGGYTF.

This clone was counted between two and nine times. The CDR3 is CSVAEGAGKLFF. The CDR3 DNA follows: TGCAGCGTTGCTGAGGGGGCTGGGAAACTGTTTTTT. V is TRBV29-1 and J is TRBJ1-4; 7 bases line up with TRBD1. Trimming took 4 bases from V and 11 from J; bases not matched to a gene: 7. Germline V gene sequence: CDR1 SQVTM, CDR2 ANQGSEA. The CDR3 has 12 residues.

V usage is TRBV4-3 and J usage is TRBJ1-1; D call uncertain. CDR3 length equals 14 residues. Trimming left V 4 bases short and J 1 base short, with 10 bases between. Germline lookup yields CDR1 LGHNA and CDR2 YSLEER. The CDR3 nucleotides are TGCGCCAGCAGCCTATCCGCACAGAACACTGAAGCTTTCTTT. It specifies CASSLSAQNTEAFF.

This clone was seen only a few times. This chain links TRBV28 with TRBJ2-7; no clear D. Trimming stripped 4 bases from V and 2 bases from J, with 9 bases between. From germline, CDR1 is MDHEN and CDR2 SYDVKM. This CDR3 is built from 13 residues. The CDR3 bases are TGTGCCAGCAGTTCTCCCCAGGCCTACGAGCAGTACTTC. Translated: CASSSPQAYEQYF.

This clone occurred a few times. The CDR3 protein is CASSKARERQPQHF. In DNA, the CDR3 is TGTGCCAGCAGCAAAGCCAGGGAACGGCAGCCCCAGCATTTT. V and J are TRBV21-1 and TRBJ1-5; the table's D call of TRBD1 was not tested on the DNA. TRBV21-1 is classified as a pseudogene. The CDR3 spans 14 residues.

This clone was counted only a few times. The chain links TRBV4-1 to TRBJ2-5; D uncertain. Germline CDR1 and CDR2: MGHRA and YSYEKL. This CDR3 is built from 16 residues. V lost 2 bases and J 1 base, leaving 14 bases between the germline ends. CDR3 nucleotides: TGCGCCAGCAGCCAACTCACCCGTACTCTCCAAGAGACCCAGTACTTC. This sequence encodes CASSQLTRTLQETQYF.

This clone was found many times. The V call is TRBV15, the J call TRBJ2-4, with a possible D match to TRBD1 (5 bases). The CDR3 is 14 amino acids. Germline CDR1 and CDR2: LNHNV and YYDKDF (reference sequence). V lost 5 bases, J lost 8 bases, and 16 bases lay in between. The CDR3, as DNA: TGTGCCACCAGCCTCGACAGCGAAAGGGACATTCAGTACTTC. Translating it yields CATSLDSERDIQYF.

This chain connects TRBV6-5 to TRBJ2-1; 8 positions match TRBD2. The germline gives CDR1 MNHEY, CDR2 SVGAGI. V shed 0 bases and J 0 bases; nucleotides not matched to a gene: 1. CDR3 size: 16 residues. CDR3 loop: CASSYSGTSSYNEQFF. The CDR3 nucleotides read TGTGCCAGCAGTTACTCGGGGACTAGCTCCTACAATGAGCAGTTCTTC.

V usage is TRBV7-2 and J usage is TRBJ1-5, with 8 positions matching TRBD1. CDR1 SGHTA and CDR2 FQGNSA come from the germline V gene. With V trimmed by 8 bases and J by 1 base, 7 bases remained unmatched. The CDR3 has 15 amino acids. The CDR3 is CASRDRDRSNQPQHF. The DNA of the CDR3 is TGTGCCAGCCGAGACCGGGACAGGAGCAATCAGCCCCAGCATTTT.

This clone was detected a few times. The chain uses TRBV9 and TRBJ2-1; D is unclear. The V end lost 0 bases, the J end lost 7 bases, and 11 bases lay between the germline ends. Germline CDR1 and CDR2: SGDLS and YYNGEE. The CDR3 has 14 residues. The CDR3 reads CASSVAVSRNEQFF. CDR3 nucleotides: TGTGCCAGCAGCGTAGCGGTATCTAGAAATGAGCAGTTCTTC.

This clone has more than one count but fewer than ten. In DNA, the CDR3 is TGTGCCAGCAGCTTAGCTCTTGGACAGGGAGACCAGTATGGCTACACCTTC. This gives the protein CASSLALGQGDQYGYTF. J is TRBJ1-2 and V is TRBV7-2, with 8 bases aligning to TRBD1. Per the germline V gene, CDR1 is SGHTA and CDR2 is FQGNSA. The CDR3 has 17 amino acids. Trimming cost V 0 bases and J 5 bases; bases outside gene matches: 11.

Details on this clone: Other DNA sequences within the sample encode an identical CDR3. This chain uses TRBV7-9 with TRBJ2-5; 8 nucleotides match TRBD2. CDR3 length equals 13 residues. V trimming: 3 bases; J trimming: 4 bases; junction bases outside the gene matches: 1. CDR1 SEHNR and CDR2 FQNEAQ come from the germline V gene (reference sequence). The DNA of the CDR3 is TGTGCCAGCAGCTTGGCGGGAGGAGAGACCCAGTACTTC. Its translation: CASSLAGGETQYF.

This clone was seen more than once but under ten times. J is TRBJ2-3 and V is TRBV6-6; 7 bases fit TRBD1. Germline lookup yields CDR1 MNHNY and CDR2 SVGAGI (reference sequence). This CDR3 has 13 residues. J was trimmed by 3 bases and V by 6 bases; bases with no gene match: 3. The CDR3 DNA follows: TGTGCCAGCAGGGCCAGGGGGACAGATACGCAGTATTTT. This codes for CASRARGTDTQYF.

This rearrangement joins TRBV9 to TRBJ1-1, with D tentatively TRBD1 (5 bases). Germline V gene lookup returns CDR1 SGDLS and CDR2 YYNGEE. The CDR3 spans 15 residues. Deletions cut 0 bases from V and 4 bases from J, with 13 bases between. The CDR3 loop is CASSVDAGRVTEAFF. In DNA form, the CDR3 reads TGTGCCAGCAGCGTAGATGCAGGGAGGGTCACTGAAGCTTTCTTT.

This clone has just a few counts. The chain has TRBV6-5 and TRBJ2-1, with 10 bases fitting TRBD2. The CDR3 contains 16 residues. Trimming cost V 4 bases and J 2 bases; bases outside gene matches: 5. Germline CDR1 reads MNHEY; CDR2 reads SVGAGI. The CDR3 DNA follows: TGTGCCAGCAGTTCTTGGACTAGCGGTCCCTACAATGAGCAGTTCTTC. Its translation is CASSSWTSGPYNEQFF.

This clone was observed a handful of times. The V and J genes are TRBV18 and TRBJ1-4; possibly TRBD1 for D (6 bases). Germline V gene sequence: CDR1 KGHSH, CDR2 LQKENI. This CDR3 is built from 13 residues. V was pared by 2 bases and J by 8 bases, with 9 bases between. The DNA of the CDR3 is TGTGCCAGCTCACCAACAGGGAACGAAAAACTGTTTTTT. It translates to CASSPTGNEKLFF.

The rearrangement uses TRBV30 and TRBJ1-1; D is unresolved. Germline-derived CDR1 and CDR2 are GTSNPN and SVGIG (reference sequence). CDR3 size: 11 residues. The germline V and J ends were trimmed by 7 bases and 3 bases, with 9 bases remaining between them. CDR3 bases: TGTGCCTACGCCGGGTACACTGAAGCTTTCTTT. It encodes CAYAGYTEAFF.